Described below is a single T cell receptor (beta chain) sequence and its context. This sample was included in a study of blood T cell repertoires in COVID-19. Study-wide context: Spain, Italy and the United States supplied samples that represented acute and convalescent COVID-19. PBMCs, B-cell-depleted T cells, or T cells were the source of the cDNA or gDNA that made up the material.

Original analysis: By means of reference gene primer amplification, nucleated cell counts were estimated. Generated by immunoSEQ multiplex PCR, the TCRdb table keeps only in-frame clones and is missing some. From that table come the V and J calls and clone size; the DNA was used to work out D and trimming. The table includes some 200,000 clones, roughly 82% detected once. This CDR3 spans 14 amino acids. Trimming pared 5 bases from V and 6 bases from J, leaving 14 bases between. The germline gives CDR1 SGHTA, CDR2 FQGNSA. Input material: peripheral blood. The sequence was obtained from a middle-aged woman who had recovered from COVID-19. This chain uses TRBV7-2 with TRBJ1-5; D is possibly TRBD1 (6 bases). CDR3: CASSVYTGFQPQHF. In nucleotides, the CDR3 is TGTGCCAGCAGCGTATACACAGGGTTTCAGCCCCAGCATTTT.